This T cell receptor (beta chain) emerged from a study of cytomegalovirus exposure and HLA in healthy donors. This clone was picked up a small number of times. Primers for the PCR totalled 60 Vbeta and 13 Jbeta. TCRdb's copy holds only in-frame clones and misses some; the assay was immunoSEQ multiplex PCR. The table has 150,000 or so clones, 65% to 70% seen once; the top ten hold 8% to 13%. This CDR3 comprises 13 residues. Trimming left V 1 base short and J 6 bases short, with 9 bases between. CDR1 and CDR2 (germline): SGHTA, FQGTGA. The gene calls are TRBV7-3 and TRBJ1-2; tentative D call: TRBD1 (5 bases). This receptor was obtained from a man aged 25 to 40 in good health and CMV-seropositive. Sequenced sample: PBMCs. The CDR3, as DNA: TGTGCCAGCAGCTTAAATCCGGGGGATGGCTACACCTTC. Translation gives CASSLNPGDGYTF.